This TCR beta chain was identified during a study of T cells in Graves' hyperthyroidism and ophthalmopathy. This clonotype appeared many times. The study included ophthalmopathy patients with Clinical Activity Score at least 3, NOSPECS grade at least 4 and duration under 3 months. CDR1 is SNHLY, CDR2 FYNNEI, per germline. V lost 5 bases, J lost 3 bases, and 8 bases stayed unmatched. The CDR3 extends over 15 amino acids. Researchers amplified the TCR beta CDR3 regions from RNA transcripts. The study used the HTBI primer set for a first-round RT-PCR of the TCR CDR3. TCRdb fed the multiplex PCR reads into MiXCR, producing one record per CDR3 protein. This sample has about 250,000 distinct CDR3 sequences, with almost 25% found just once.

The origin of this receptor is a woman aged 35 to 49 with Graves' ophthalmopathy. The chain combines TRBV2 with TRBJ1-2; 8 positions match TRBD1. The sample consisted of blood. Here the CDR3 reads CASSLTGALYYGYTF. CDR3 DNA sequence: TGTGCCAGCAGTTTGACAGGGGCTCTCTACTATGGCTACACCTTC.